This TCR beta chain was profiled in a study of blood T cell repertoires in COVID-19. For the study at large: Whether acute or convalescent, the COVID-19 samples came from the United States, Italy and Spain. In each case, the material was cDNA or gDNA derived from T cells, B-cell-depleted T cells, or PBMCs.

Of note for this clone: Additional DNA sequences in this sample encode the identical CDR3.

Methods used by the authors: Quantification of nucleated cells was approximated via reference gene primer amplification. Using immunoSEQ multiplex PCR, the repertoire was profiled, and TCRdb retains in-frame clones only, with some absent. V and J calls and clone size are those listed in that table; D and trimming were worked out from the DNA. The data contain about 130,000 clones, 84% of them singletons. Germline V gives CDR1 MNHEY, CDR2 SVGAGI. This CDR3 is built from 13 residues. The V segment lost 8 bases and the J segment 5 bases; nucleotides outside the gene matches: 6. This clonotype was obtained from a woman younger than 45 who had recovered from COVID-19. Sequencing used peripheral blood. The V gene is TRBV6-5, the J gene TRBJ2-5; 9 bases are a match to TRBD2. The CDR3 is CASSSGGWETQYF. In nucleotides, the CDR3 is TGTGCCAGCTCGAGCGGGGGGTGGGAGACCCAGTACTTC.